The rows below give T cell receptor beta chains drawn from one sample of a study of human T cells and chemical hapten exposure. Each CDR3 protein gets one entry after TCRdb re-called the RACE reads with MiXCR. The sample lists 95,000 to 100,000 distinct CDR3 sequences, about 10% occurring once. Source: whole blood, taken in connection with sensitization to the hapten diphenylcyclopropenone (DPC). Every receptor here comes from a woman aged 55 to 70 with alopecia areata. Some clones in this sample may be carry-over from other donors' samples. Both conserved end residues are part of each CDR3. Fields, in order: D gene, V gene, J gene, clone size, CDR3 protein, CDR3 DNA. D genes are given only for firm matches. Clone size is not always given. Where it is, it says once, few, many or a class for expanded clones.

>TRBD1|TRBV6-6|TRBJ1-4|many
CASSYPIGRGDPNEKLFF
TGTGCCAGCAGTTACCCCATAGGCAGGGGGGATCCTAATGAAAAACTGTTTTTT
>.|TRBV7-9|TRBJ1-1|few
CASSLADGSGMNRADTEAFF
TGTGCCAGCAGCTTAGCGGATGGAAGTGGAATGAACAGGGCGGACACTGAAGCTTTCTTT
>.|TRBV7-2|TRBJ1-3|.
CASNRAGVATGTGNTIYF
TGTGCCAGCAACCGAGCAGGTGTCGCAACAGGGACTGGAAACACCATATATTTT
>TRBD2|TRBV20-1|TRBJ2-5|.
CSARVSSGGQETQYF
TGCAGTGCTAGAGTTTCTAGCGGGGGGCAAGAGACCCAGTACTTC
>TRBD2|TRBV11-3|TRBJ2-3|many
CASSQGLAESTDTQYF
TGTGCCAGCAGCCAGGGACTAGCGGAGAGCACAGATACGCAGTATTTT
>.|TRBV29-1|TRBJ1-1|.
CSINRDTTAYTEAFF
TGCAGCATCAACCGGGACACGACCGCTTACACTGAAGCTTTCTTT
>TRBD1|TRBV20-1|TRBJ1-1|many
CSARDWDRMNTEAFF
TGCAGTGCTAGAGATTGGGACAGGATGAACACTGAAGCTTTCTTT
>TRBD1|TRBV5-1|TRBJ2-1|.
CASSILPGQGLNEQFF
TGCGCCAGCAGCATTCTTCCGGGACAGGGGTTAAATGAGCAGTTCTTC
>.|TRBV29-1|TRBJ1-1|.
CSVVHSSNTEAFF
TGCAGCGTTGTTCACAGCTCCAACACTGAAGCTTTCTTT
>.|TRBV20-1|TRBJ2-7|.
CSAVDQYSYEQYF
TGCAGTGCCGTGGACCAATACTCCTACGAGCAGTACTTC
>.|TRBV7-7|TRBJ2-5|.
CASSFSVGQETQYF
TGTGCTAGCAGTTTCTCTGTGGGGCAAGAGACCCAGTACTTC
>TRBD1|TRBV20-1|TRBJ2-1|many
CSARGYRGLWDEQFF
TGCAGTGCTAGAGGGTACAGGGGCCTCTGGGATGAGCAGTTCTTC
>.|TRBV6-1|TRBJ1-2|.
CASTIYYVPGRDYGYTF
TGTGCCAGCACCATCTATTACGTCCCAGGGAGAGACTATGGCTACACCTTC
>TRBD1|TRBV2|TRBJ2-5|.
CASSLLQGRRETQYF
TGTGCCAGCAGCCTCTTACAGGGGCGGAGAGAGACCCAGTACTTC
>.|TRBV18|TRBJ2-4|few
CASSPPGQNIQYF
TGTGCCAGCTCACCACCCGGCCAAAACATTCAGTACTTC
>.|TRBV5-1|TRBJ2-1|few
CASSLAIAGFSYNEQFF
TGCGCCAGCAGCTTGGCCATTGCGGGGTTTTCTTACAATGAGCAGTTCTTC
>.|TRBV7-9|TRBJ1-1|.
CASLRWSTAWAAEAFF
TGTGCCAGCCTCCGCTGGAGCACCGCATGGGCCGCTGAAGCTTTCTTT
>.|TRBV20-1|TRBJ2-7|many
CSARYGTYEQYF
TGCAGTGCTAGATACGGAACCTACGAGCAGTACTTC
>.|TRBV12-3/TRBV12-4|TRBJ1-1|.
CASSLIGAQLPFF
TGTGCCAGCAGTTTGATAGGGGCACAGCTCCCTTTCTTT
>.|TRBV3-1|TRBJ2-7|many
CASSHASYEQYF
TGTGCCAGCAGCCACGCATCCTACGAGCAGTACTTC
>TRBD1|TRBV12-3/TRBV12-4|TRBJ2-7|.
CASSHLGQGYSYEQYF
TGTGCCAGCAGTCACTTGGGACAGGGTTATAGCTACGAGCAGTACTTC
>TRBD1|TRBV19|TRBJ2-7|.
CASSMDREGYEQYF
TGTGCCAGTAGTATGGACAGGGAAGGCTACGAGCAGTACTTC